The entry that follows covers one T cell receptor (beta chain) sequence. What it recognizes is unknown. Data came from immunoSEQ multiplex PCR; TCRdb stores just in-frame clones and leaves some out. The table records 1,100,000 or so clones, more than 75% of them present only once. The CDR3 sequence is 15 residues long. In germline, CDR1 is SSHAT, CDR2 FNYEAQ (reference sequence). J gave up 5 bases and V 3 bases, and 6 bases lay outside the gene matches. This entry comes from a study of shared clonotypes between healthy human individuals. Notes on the study in general: Larger estimated richness was generally recorded for naive subsets relative to memory subsets. Donors were few, which limited the genetic and exposure-history diversity represented.

CD4+ cell separation produced CD45RA+ naive and CD45RA-negative memory subsets. V is TRBV7-7 and J is TRBJ2-3; 9 nucleotides match TRBD2. Sequenced input: memory CD4+ T cells from PBMCs. Subset denoted: CD45RA-negative fraction. This TCR came from a man between 18 and 35 years old in good health. Some clones in this sample may be carry-over from other donors' samples. The CDR3 reads CASSFGLAGLDTQYF. The CDR3 coding sequence is TGTGCCAGCAGCTTTGGGCTAGCGGGGCTAGATACGCAGTATTTT.